The source of this T cell receptor beta chain is a study of blood T cell repertoires in COVID-19 (TCRdb year 2020). For the wider study: Collaborator samples came from the United States, Italy and Spain and covered acute and convalescent phases of COVID-19. The material from the prospective study consisted of cDNA or gDNA derived from T cells, B-cell-depleted T cells, or PBMCs. Deeply sampled blood TCRbeta repertoires from subjects exposed to, actively infected with, or recovered from COVID-19 were included in the dataset. A freely available public database, intended as a resource for researchers studying the immune response to SARS-CoV-2, is where the repertoires were released. The samples were drawn from the first 160 participants of the ongoing ImmuneRACE study and from over 950 subjects provided by 6 global collaborators. Nearly every sample came with metadata listing a de-identified subject ID, COVID-19 status, age in years and sex. Where available, HLA class I and class II types were taken from metadata supplied by the sample provider and were not determined by assay-based typing.

Concerning this clone itself: The clone's antigen remains unknown. No much larger clone exists at a distance of one base, and base qualities are not known.

General conclusions and limits of the study: The quantity of clinical and demographic metadata differed by source and by participant and was supplied without curation.

The immunoSEQ Assay, a bias-controlled multiplex PCR, was used to amplify TCRbeta CDR3 regions from genomic DNA. As for the original processing: Within the assay, amplification of reference gene primers was used to estimate how many nucleated cells each sample contained. Sequence reads were collapsed and filtered to measure the absolute abundance of every unique TCRbeta CDR3 rearrangement. For each sample, productive Simpson clonality was calculated as the square root of Simpson's diversity index over productive rearrangements. TCRdb re-hosts the immuneACCESS table, in-frame sequences only. Its copies lack some clones; in the studies checked, an unresolved V gene accounts for under half of them, and the cause for the rest is not known. D and trimming were read from the DNA, whereas the V and J calls and clone size are those reported in that table. The sample profile shows approximately 92,000 clones; 85% of them were found once. Of the sample, around 3.7% falls within the top ten clones.

Per the germline V gene (reference sequence), LNHDA is the CDR1 and SQIVND is the CDR2. Including the terminal cysteine and phenylalanine, the CDR3 comprises 16 residues. Of the read, only the CDR3 DNA is kept; its 48 bases are in frame from base 1. The germline ends are 18 bases apart after V is trimmed by 6 bases and J by 4 bases. The collaborating institutions used their own protocols to collect whole blood in K2EDTA tubes. For TCRbeta analysis, collaborator samples were shipped as frozen whole blood, as isolated PBMCs, or as DNA extracted from either sample type. The sequenced sample was peripheral blood. This receptor was obtained from a man aged 50-60 years with acute or convalescent COVID-19. This sequence uses TRBV19 and TRBJ2-2; the D gene is possibly TRBD2, with 6 bases matching. The CDR3 here reads CASRSHGGDFTGELFF. The base sequence is TGTGCCAGTAGGTCCCACGGCGGGGACTTCACCGGGGAGCTGTTTTTT.